Listed here are 9 T cell receptor beta chains from one sample, sequenced in a study of preoperative IRX-2 immunotherapy in early breast cancer. The treatment is: preoperative locoregional IRX-2 cytokine immunotherapy. Here immunoSEQ multiplex PCR was the method, and the copy in TCRdb shows in-frame clones only, minus some. The sample shows more than 6,500 clones, around 80% of them seen only once. The sequencing here drew on tumor tissue, taken after IRX-2 immunotherapy. The receptor source for this set is a human donor with breast cancer.

The V gene is TRBV5-1, the J gene TRBJ2-2; perhaps TRBD1 as D (6 bases). Deletions cut 0 bases from V and 0 bases from J, with 6 bases between. The CDR3 runs to 15 residues. Germline-derived CDR1 and CDR2 are SGHRS and YFSETQ. CDR3 region: CASSLGTANTGELFF. The CDR3 coding sequence is TGCGCCAGCAGCTTGGGGACAGCGAACACCGGGGAGCTGTTTTTT.

V and J are TRBV10-2 and TRBJ2-5, with a tentative D call TRBD2 (6 bases). Germline CDR1 WSHSY, CDR2 SAAADI. V was trimmed by 3 bases and J by 5 bases, leaving 10 bases between them. This CDR3 has 13 residues. CDR3 coding DNA: TGCGCCAGCAGTGAACCTAGCGAGGAGACCCAGTACTTC. As protein: CASSEPSEETQYF.

The V call is TRBV6-8, the J call TRBJ1-6; D gene ambiguous. This CDR3 region has 12 residues. Trimming stripped 6 bases from V and 10 bases from J, with 10 bases between. Looked up from germline, CDR1 is MNHGY and CDR2 is SAAAGT. The CDR3 spells CASRTIGSPLHF. The CDR3 coding sequence is TGTGCCAGCAGGACTATAGGCTCACCCCTCCACTTT.

This rearrangement joins TRBV5-1 to TRBJ1-4; unclear D gene. The CDR3 extends over 15 amino acids. V gave up 5 bases and J gave up 1 base, with 12 bases separating them. CDR1 is SGHRS and CDR2 is YFSETQ in the germline V gene. CDR3 sequence: CASREEGLTNEKLFF. The CDR3, as DNA: TGCGCCAGCAGAGAGGAGGGCTTAACTAATGAAAAACTGTTTTTT.

The chain joins TRBV6-8 to TRBJ1-1; 7 bases match TRBD1. Germline lookup yields CDR1 MNHGY and CDR2 SAAAGT. V shed 8 bases and J 5 bases; nucleotides not matched to a gene: 5. The CDR3 is 12 amino acids. The CDR3 here is CASGRGQTEAFF. CDR3 coding DNA: TGTGCCAGCGGGAGGGGGCAAACTGAAGCTTTCTTT.

The chain employs TRBV7-7 and TRBJ2-5, with 7 bases fitting TRBD2. V dropped 3 bases and J dropped 4; count of bases not matched to a gene: 8. The CDR3 runs 15 residues. Germline V gene lookup returns CDR1 SSHAT and CDR2 FNYEAQ (reference sequence). In DNA form, the CDR3 reads TGTGCCAGCAGCTTGGCTAGCGGCTGGGGAGAGACCCAGTACTTC. Amino acids: CASSLASGWGETQYF.

This chain connects TRBV18 to TRBJ1-5; 7 bases match TRBD1. V lost 6 bases and J lost 5; bases outside the gene matches: 10. This CDR3 comprises 15 residues. CDR1 and CDR2 from the germline V gene are KGHSH and LQKENI. CDR3 sequence (DNA): TGTGCCAGCTCTCCAGGTAGACAGGGCGATCAGCCCCAGCATTTT. It encodes CASSPGRQGDQPQHF.

The chain recombines TRBV30 with TRBJ2-7; D tentatively fits TRBD1 or TRBD2 (5 bases each). Germline assignment: CDR1 GTSNPN and CDR2 SVGIG (reference sequence). Trimming left V 5 bases short and J 7 bases short, with 15 bases between. This CDR3 has 12 residues. The chain's CDR3 is CAWDQGPREQYF. CDR3 coding DNA: TGTGCCTGGGACCAGGGACCCCGGGAGCAGTACTTC.

This chain joins TRBV6-8 and TRBJ1-1; 10 bases fit TRBD1. Germline V gene data show CDR1 as MNHGY and CDR2 as SAAAGT. V trimming: 4 bases; J trimming: 5 bases; junction bases outside the gene matches: 16. The CDR3 sequence is 18 residues long. CDR3 coding DNA: TGTGCCAGCAGTTCCAGTCCTCCGGGACAGGGGCGAAAAACTGAAGCTTTCTTT. Amino acids: CASSSSPPGQGRKTEAFF.